This entry lists 32 T cell receptor beta chains sequenced from one sample in a study of glioma-infiltrating T cells. TCR alpha and beta CDR3 regions were amplified from RNA using iRepertoire nested multiplex PCR. From the multiplex PCR reads, TCRdb called clonotypes with MiXCR, one entry per CDR3 protein. The table shows 100,000 to 150,000 distinct CDR3 sequences, with around 25% occurring only once. Sequenced material: glioma tissue, nonneoplastic brain tissue, or PBMCs (not recorded which). All receptors derive from a human donor with low-grade glioma or glioblastoma, undergoing nonglioma brain surgery, or in good health (not recorded which).

This clonotype was seen just once. V is TRBV28 and J is TRBJ2-3; 13 positions match TRBD2. The CDR3 spans 18 residues. V shed 5 bases, J shed 0 bases, and the junction held 8 bases outside the gene matches. Germline lookup yields CDR1 MDHEN and CDR2 SYDVKM. CDR3 in DNA: TGTGCCAGCAGTCCACGGACTAGCGGGGGAGAAAGCACAGATACGCAGTATTTT. Its protein product is CASSPRTSGGESTDTQYF.

This clonotype came up many times. This chain links TRBV3-1 with TRBJ1-6, with a tentative D call TRBD1 (5 bases). The germline V gene has CDR1 LGHDT and CDR2 YNNKEL (reference sequence). The CDR3 has 15 residues. V lost 2 bases and J 8 bases, leaving 13 bases between the germline ends. CDR3 protein: CASSQYRSPYSPLHF. The CDR3 coding sequence is TGTGCCAGCAGCCAATACAGGAGCCCATATTCACCCCTCCACTTT.

On this clonotype: At one boundary the junction diverges from the germline segment, which might be a read error. The V gene is TRBV24-1, the J gene TRBJ2-5; no firm D call. Germline CDR1 and CDR2: KGHDR and SFDVKD. The CDR3 runs to 15 residues. The DNA of the CDR3 is TGTGCCATCAGTGATTCGGCACGGCCCCAAGAGACCCAGTACTTC. This gives the protein CAISDSARPQETQYF.

V gene TRBV6-6 combines with J gene TRBJ2-3, with a weak D call TRBD1 (6 bases). The germline V gene encodes CDR1 MNHNY and CDR2 SVGAGI (reference sequence). The CDR3 totals 15 residues. Trimming shortened V by 0 bases and J by 3 bases, and 10 bases separated the two germline ends. The CDR3 sequence: CASSYSGHRTDTQYF. In DNA, the CDR3 is TGTGCCAGCAGTTACTCGGGACATAGAACAGATACGCAGTATTTT.

The chain has TRBV28 and TRBJ1-3; perhaps TRBD1 as D (6 bases). Germline CDR1 MDHEN, CDR2 SYDVKM. The V end was cut by 6 bases, the J end by 2 bases, with 11 bases between. This CDR3 region has 14 residues. The CDR3 coding sequence is TGTGCCAGCAGCTTGAGGGGGGCTGGAAACACCATATATTTT. Amino acids: CASSLRGAGNTIYF.

This clonotype was seen many times. The gene calls are TRBV25-1 and TRBJ2-3; 9 bases align to TRBD1. This CDR3 is 15 amino acids long. Germline CDR1 MGHDK, CDR2 SYGVNS. V dropped 5 bases and J dropped 4; count of bases not matched to a gene: 7. The CDR3, as DNA: TGTGCCAGCAGTCACGGACAGGGGAGCCCAGATACGCAGTATTTT. It codes for CASSHGQGSPDTQYF.

The table lists this clonotype with many counts. V gene TRBV20-1 combines with J gene TRBJ2-7; 12 nucleotides line up with TRBD2. The germline CDR1 and CDR2 sequences are DFQATT and SNEGSKA (reference sequence). Losses at the gene ends were 5 bases for V and 4 bases for J; bases not matched to a gene: 12. The CDR3 covers 16 residues. CDR3 in DNA: TGCAGTGCTCCTTTCGATGGACTAGCGGGGAAATACGAGCAGTACGTC. Translating gives CSAPFDGLAGKYEQYV.

A note on this clonotype: This could be a read error, since a much larger clone is one nucleotide away. The CDR3 loop is CASSRTGISYNEQFF. CDR3 nucleotide sequence: TGTGCCAGCAGCCGGACAGGGATCTCCTACAATGAGCAGTTCTTC. This chain connects TRBV11-2 to TRBJ2-1; 8 bases match TRBD1. In germline, CDR1 is SGHAT, CDR2 FQNNGV. The CDR3 sequence is 15 residues long. Trimming at V came to 5 bases and at J to 0 bases, leaving 3 bases not matched to a gene.

In this sample, this clonotype turned up many times. V and J are TRBV15 and TRBJ1-1; 9 bases fit TRBD1. Germline lookup yields CDR1 LNHNV and CDR2 YYDKDF (reference sequence). The V gene end was trimmed by 5 bases and the J gene end by 5 bases; junction bases not matched to a gene: 6. CDR3 length: 14 amino acids. CDR3 DNA sequence: TGTGCCACCAGCGAGCGACAGGGGGGGACTGAAGCTTTCTTT. It encodes CATSERQGGTEAFF.

This clonotype was recorded many times. The chain joins TRBV28 to TRBJ1-4; weak D call: TRBD1 (5 bases). The ends were cut back, 7 bases at V and 5 bases at J, with 14 bases in the middle. Germline CDR1 and CDR2: MDHEN and SYDVKM. The CDR3 runs to 14 residues. The DNA for the CDR3 is TGTGCCAGCACCCAGACAGCCGCAAATGAAAAACTGTTTTTT. Its translation: CASTQTAANEKLFF.

This clonotype has just a few counts. This chain connects TRBV4-1 to TRBJ2-1; the D is unclear. Trimming stripped 1 base from V and 5 bases from J, with 9 bases between. The length of the CDR3 is 14 residues. Germline V gene sequence: CDR1 MGHRA, CDR2 YSYEKL. CDR3 DNA: TGCGCCAGCAGCCAAGGATTACTTAACAATGAGCAGTTCTTC. Amino acid sequence: CASSQGLLNNEQFF.

The gene calls are TRBV7-2 and TRBJ2-3; a weak D match, TRBD2 (7 bases). CDR3 length equals 17 residues. Germline-derived CDR1 and CDR2 are SGHTA and FQGNSA. V shed 4 bases and J shed 5 bases, with 22 bases lying between them. The CDR3 DNA reads as TGTGCCAGCAGCTCGAATCAAGGGGGGGCATCAGGAGATACGCAGTATTTT. It specifies CASSSNQGGASGDTQYF.

This chain uses TRBV24-1 with TRBJ2-7; maybe TRBD1 (6 bases). Germline V gene sequence: CDR1 KGHDR, CDR2 SFDVKD. The CDR3 has 18 amino acids. Deletions cut 2 bases from V and 1 base from J, with 20 bases between. The CDR3 loop reads CATSDCSDSVNPSYEQYV. CDR3 DNA: TGTGCCACCAGTGATTGTTCGGACAGCGTAAATCCTTCCTACGAGCAGTACGTC.

This clonotype has a handful of counts. The J gene is TRBJ2-2, the V gene TRBV11-3, with D possibly being TRBD1 (6 bases). The CDR3 totals 15 residues. The germline V and J ends were trimmed by 5 bases and 0 bases, with 10 bases remaining between them. CDR1 SGHNT and CDR2 YENEEA come from the germline V gene. CDR3 sequence: CASSRDTANTGELFF. The CDR3 nucleotides are TGTGCCAGCAGCCGGGACACGGCGAACACCGGGGAGCTGTTTTTT.

J is TRBJ1-3 and V is TRBV20-1, with unresolved D. CDR1 is DFQATT and CDR2 is SNEGSKA in the germline V gene (reference sequence). Trimming left V 3 bases short and J 0 bases short, with 18 bases between. The CDR3 covers 17 residues. CDR3 bases: TGCAGTGCTAGTCGGACCGAGACGGTATTCTCTGGAAACACCATATATTTT. It encodes CSASRTETVFSGNTIYF.

This clonotype was counted at least ten times. The V gene is TRBV27, the J gene TRBJ2-1; D unresolved. The CDR3 sequence is 16 residues long. Germline V gene lookup returns CDR1 MNHEY and CDR2 SMNVEV (reference sequence). The V and J ends lost 3 bases and 6 bases respectively, with 18 bases between them. The CDR3, as DNA: TGTGCCAGCAGTTTCCCCTCCGCCTACGGTATCAATGAGCAGTTCTTC. It yields the protein CASSFPSAYGINEQFF.

This chain joins TRBV7-9 and TRBJ1-1; D gene uncertain. V lost 11 bases and J 0 bases, leaving 13 bases between the germline ends. This CDR3 has 13 residues. The germline V gene has CDR1 SEHNR and CDR2 FQNEAQ (reference sequence). The CDR3 loop reads CAVRAGLNTEAFF. The DNA for the CDR3 is TGTGCCGTAAGGGCAGGTTTGAACACTGAAGCTTTCTTT.

This chain connects TRBV25-1 to TRBJ1-2, with 7 bases aligning to TRBD1. Germline lookup yields CDR1 MGHDK and CDR2 SYGVNS. J lost 7 bases, V lost 2 bases, and 4 bases had no gene match. The CDR3 is 13 residues long. Written as DNA, the CDR3 is TGTGCCAGCAGTGAACGGGCAGGGGGTGGCTACACCTTC. Translated: CASSERAGGGYTF.

As concerns this clonotype: One base away lies a much larger clone, so this may be a sequencing read error. This sequence joins TRBV6-2 or TRBV6-3 and TRBJ2-5, with no clear D. V gave up 7 bases and J gave up 9 bases, with 15 bases separating them. The germline V gene has CDR1 MNHEY and CDR2 SVGEGT. The CDR3 totals 12 residues. This CDR3 reads CASTDLFRAQYF. CDR3 nucleotides: TGTGCCAGCACTGACCTCTTTAGGGCCCAGTACTTC.

This clonotype was recorded at least ten times. The rearrangement links TRBV6-6 to TRBJ1-5; weak D call: TRBD1 (5 bases). This CDR3 is 13 amino acids long. Looked up from germline, CDR1 is MNHNY and CDR2 is SVGAGI (reference sequence). V gave up 2 bases and J gave up 6 bases, with 8 bases separating them. For the CDR3, the DNA is TGTGCCAGCAGTTACGTGGGGGGTCAGCCCCAGCATTTT. Translation gives CASSYVGGQPQHF.

This rearrangement joins TRBV5-4 to TRBJ2-3; D is perhaps TRBD1 (5 bases). The CDR3 sequence is 14 residues long. Per the germline V gene, CDR1 is SGHNT and CDR2 is YYREEE (reference sequence). The germline V and J ends were trimmed by 3 bases and 4 bases, with 12 bases remaining between them. CDR3 sequence (DNA): TGTGCCAGCAGCTCGGTTGGGGCTCCAGATACGCAGTATTTT. It codes for CASSSVGAPDTQYF.

The V and J genes are TRBV3-1 and TRBJ2-1; no clear D. The V and J ends lost 0 bases and 0 bases respectively, with 12 bases between them. This CDR3 region has 17 residues. Germline-derived CDR1 and CDR2 are LGHDT and YNNKEL (reference sequence). The CDR3 is CASSQDPATSSYNEQFF. CDR3 nucleotides: TGTGCCAGCAGCCAAGATCCGGCCACGAGCTCCTACAATGAGCAGTTCTTC.

On this clonotype: Mismatch with germline at one junction end may stem from a read error. In DNA, the CDR3 is TGTGCCAGCAGACCGGGACAGGGTCCCCTCACCGAGGAGCTGTTTTTT. This codes for CASRPGQGPLTEELFF. The chain links TRBV2 to TRBJ2-2; TRBD1 matches at 9 bases. Germline CDR1 and CDR2: SNHLY and FYNNEI. The CDR3 is 16 amino acids.

This clonotype showed up many times. V usage is TRBV20-1 and J usage is TRBJ1-1; D possibly corresponds to TRBD1 (6 bases). Germline lookup yields CDR1 DFQATT and CDR2 SNEGSKA (reference sequence). The CDR3 has 14 amino acids. The V gene lost 3 bases and the J gene lost 3 bases, with 14 bases spanning the gap. CDR3 bases: TGCAGTGCTAGTGAGGGGGGGCGCGACACTGAAGCTTTCTTT. It specifies CSASEGGRDTEAFF.

At least ten counts were recorded for this clonotype. The J gene is TRBJ2-5, the V gene TRBV7-6; D not resolved. Germline V gene sequence: CDR1 SGHVS, CDR2 FNYEAQ. V shed 6 bases and J shed 5 bases, with 13 bases lying between them. The CDR3 has 13 residues. The CDR3 sequence is CASSLRSLETQYF. CDR3 DNA sequence: TGTGCCAGCAGTTTGAGATCCTTGGAGACCCAGTACTTC. The entire variable domain, with the rest obtained from reference TRBV7-6 and TRBJ2-5, is as follows: GAGVSQSPRYKVTKRGQDVALRCDPISGHVSLYWYRQALGQGPEFLTYFNYEAQQDKSGLPNDRFSAERPEGSISTLTIQRTEQRDSAMYRCASSLRSLETQYFGPGTRLLVL.

This chain links TRBV3-1 with TRBJ2-3; D uncertain. V lost 2 bases, J lost 0 bases, and 15 bases lay in between. CDR3 size: 17 residues. The V gene's germline CDR1 is LGHDT and CDR2 YNNKEL (reference sequence). The CDR3 sequence is CASSQLLTETSTDTQYF. The CDR3 DNA reads TGTGCCAGCAGCCAATTGTTGACTGAAACCAGCACAGATACGCAGTATTTT.

V usage is TRBV29-1 and J usage is TRBJ1-1; D uncertain. Germline assignment: CDR1 SQVTM and CDR2 ANQGSEA. The CDR3 spans 13 residues. Deletions cut 8 bases from V and 2 bases from J, with 15 bases between. The CDR3 is CSFVRGGNTEAFF. CDR3 sequence (DNA): TGCAGCTTTGTACGGGGTGGAAACACTGAAGCTTTCTTT.

This clonotype was found many times. This chain joins TRBV6-1 and TRBJ1-2; 7 bases are a match to TRBD1. Germline V gene data show CDR1 as MNHNS and CDR2 as SASEGT. V shed 10 bases, J shed 4 bases, and the junction held 12 bases outside the gene matches. The CDR3 covers 14 residues. CDR3 nucleotide sequence: TGTGCCACCTTTCCGGGACAGAAGGTCTATGGCTACACCTTC. Amino acid sequence: CATFPGQKVYGYTF.

In this sample, this clonotype turned up many times. The chain employs TRBV20-1 and TRBJ2-1; 12 nucleotides align to TRBD2. Germline CDR1 and CDR2: DFQATT and SNEGSKA (reference sequence). The CDR3 spans 15 residues. With 5 bases clipped from V and 8 bases from J, the junction kept 10 bases outside the gene matches. CDR3 coding DNA: TGCAGTGCTGGCGGACTAGCGGGGATCTTCCATGAGCAGTTCTTC. This sequence encodes CSAGGLAGIFHEQFF.

The chain combines TRBV7-2 with TRBJ2-1, with 8 bases identical to TRBD2. Germline-derived CDR1 and CDR2 are SGHTA and FQGNSA. The CDR3 contains 17 residues. With V trimmed by 0 bases and J by 2 bases, 6 bases remained unmatched. The CDR3, as DNA: TGTGCCAGCAGCTTAGCCCCATTAGCGGGGCCCTACAATGAGCAGTTCTTC. Translating it yields CASSLAPLAGPYNEQFF.

At least ten counts were recorded for this clonotype. The chain carries TRBV27 and TRBJ2-3; weak D call: TRBD1 (6 bases). Germline V gives CDR1 MNHEY, CDR2 SMNVEV (reference sequence). There are 14 residues in the CDR3. Trimming removed 1 base at V and 4 bases at J, with 9 bases between. The CDR3 sequence: CASSLFRGPDTQYF. The CDR3 DNA is TGTGCCAGCAGTTTATTCAGGGGTCCAGATACGCAGTATTTT.

The gene calls are TRBV6-8 and TRBJ1-3; tentative D call: TRBD1 (5 bases). The CDR3 covers 16 residues. V dropped 2 bases and J dropped 3 bases, with 14 bases sitting between them. Per germline, CDR1 MNHGY and CDR2 SAAAGT. The CDR3, as DNA: TGTGCCAGCAGTTACGACGGGACTCATGGTGGAAACACCATATATTTT. It translates to CASSYDGTHGGNTIYF.